This T cell receptor (beta chain) was found in a study of T-cell reconstitution after alpha-beta-depleted transplantation in children. This clonotype was seen at least ten times. Unique molecular identifiers were built into the TCRbeta library. MiXCR was run by TCRdb on the PCR reads, yielding one entry per CDR3 protein. The repertoire has about 610,000 distinct CDR3 sequences, approximately 10% of them found once; the top ten carry about 4.3%. The CDR3 consists of 15 residues. Germline CDR1 and CDR2: PRHDT and FYEKMQ (reference sequence). The junction had 3 bases not matched to a gene; V was cut back by 1 base and J by 4 bases.

The V call is TRBV13, the J call TRBJ2-1, with 8 positions matching TRBD2. This sequence originates from a human donor who donated a stem cell graft to a child with acute myeloid leukemia. The starting material was PBMCs from the stem cell graft donor, obtained from the stem cell graft. DNA for the CDR3: TGTGCCAGCAGCTTAGCGACTAGCGCGTACAATGAGCAGTTCTTC. Translating it yields CASSLATSAYNEQFF.